Sequencing of this TCR beta chain was carried out in a study of T cell responses to AZD1222 COVID-19 vaccine. Study background: Pooled in the analysis were second doses at about 4 or about 12 weeks. Regarding the study as a whole: It was only 6 or 7 AZD1222 recipients who were seropositive at baseline. Scientists sampled the repertoires only once the peak T cell response had passed. Increases in Spike-specific TCR breadth and depth were seen after two AZD1222 doses.

Clones were sequenced by immunoSEQ multiplex PCR, and TCRdb holds only the in-frame ones, with some missing. The sample carries 140,000 to 150,000 clones, 90% to 95% recorded once. Regarding this clone: Its specificity is not known.

The starting material was peripheral blood, obtained on day 0 of AZD1222 vaccination. The clonotype originates from an adult in good health.

The CDR3 DNA reads as TGTGCCTGGAGTTCCGGGGCCCGAGCTTTCTTT. Encoded protein: CAWSSGARAFF. The chain recombines TRBV30 with TRBJ1-1; D is possibly TRBD1 (5 bases). CDR3 length: 11 amino acids. The germline V gene has CDR1 GTSNPN and CDR2 SVGIG (reference sequence). The V end was cut by 2 bases, the J end by 10 bases, with 11 bases between.